The 17 T cell receptor beta chains reported below all come from one sample, sequenced in a study of technical replicates of blood from several donors. Clones were read by immunoSEQ multiplex PCR, and TCRdb kept only the in-frame ones, dropping some. The sample consists of under 65,000 clones, approximately 86% of them appearing once. Sequenced sample: PBMCs. These receptors were taken from a human donor in good health. Some clones in this sample may be carry-over from other donors' samples.

The CDR3 loop reads CASSPPSGTQYF. Written as DNA, the CDR3 is TGTGCCAGCAGCCCCCCTTCCGGTACGCAGTATTTT. The V call is TRBV11-1, the J call TRBJ2-3; D gene ambiguous. V was trimmed by 5 bases and J by 8 bases, leaving 11 bases between them. The length of the CDR3 is 12 residues. Germline-derived CDR1 and CDR2 are SGHAT and FQDESV (reference sequence). The full variable domain, completed using reference TRBV11-1 and TRBJ2-3, is EAEVAQSPRYKITEKSQAVAFWCDPISGHATLYWYRQILGQGPELLVQFQDESVVDDSQLPKDRFSAERLKGVDSTLKIQPAELGDSAMYLCASSPPSGTQYFGPGTRLTVL.

V usage is TRBV4-3 and J usage is TRBJ2-4; 9 positions match TRBD2. CDR1 and CDR2 (germline): LGHNA, YSLEER. The V gene end was trimmed by 1 base and the J gene end by 0 bases; junction bases not matched to a gene: 10. The CDR3 is 19 residues long. As DNA, the CDR3 is TGCGCCAGCAGCCAAGGTTACGCTAGCGGGGTACTAGCCAAAAACATTCAGTACTTC. Translation: CASSQGYASGVLAKNIQYF.

The gene calls are TRBV4-3 and TRBJ2-5; D call uncertain. This CDR3 contains 17 residues. CDR1 LGHNA and CDR2 YSLEER come from the germline V gene. Trimming cost V 1 base and J 6 bases, with 21 bases left between them. In nucleotides, the CDR3 is TGCGCCAGCAGCCAAGCCACGACACCCAACGGCCTACAGACCCAGTACTTC. Residues: CASSQATTPNGLQTQYF.

The chain couples TRBV5-4 to TRBJ1-6, with D uncertain. Germline values: CDR1 SGHNT, CDR2 YYREEE (reference sequence). Trimming cost V 3 bases and J 7 bases, with 8 bases left between them. The CDR3 totals 13 residues. The CDR3 DNA reads TGTGCCAGCAGCTCGGGGAACAATTCACCCCTCCACTTT. It yields the protein CASSSGNNSPLHF.

The chain has TRBV13 and TRBJ2-5; 13 bases agree with TRBD2. Per the germline V gene, CDR1 is PRHDT and CDR2 is FYEKMQ (reference sequence). V lost 3 bases to trimming and J lost 5 bases; unmatched junction nucleotides: 6. This CDR3 region has 16 residues. The CDR3 reads CASSFRTSGGPETQYF. The CDR3, as DNA: TGTGCCAGCAGCTTCCGGACTAGCGGGGGACCGGAGACCCAGTACTTC.

The chain is built from TRBV7-7 and TRBJ2-5; 9 bases agree with TRBD2. Looked up from germline, CDR1 is SSHAT and CDR2 is FNYEAQ (reference sequence). The CDR3 length is 14 residues. V shed 4 bases and J 5 bases; nucleotides not matched to a gene: 5. CDR3 protein: CASSSGLAGETQYF. The DNA for the CDR3 is TGTGCCAGCAGCTCGGGACTAGCTGGTGAGACCCAGTACTTC.

V usage is TRBV5-4 and J usage is TRBJ2-6; 8 positions agree with TRBD1. Germline CDR1 SGHNT, CDR2 YYREEE (reference sequence). The V and J ends lost 4 bases and 2 bases, in that order; junction bases with no gene match: 2. This CDR3 is 15 amino acids long. The CDR3 loop is CASSPRGPGANVLTF. In DNA, the CDR3 is TGTGCCAGCAGCCCCAGGGGGCCTGGGGCCAACGTCCTGACTTTC.

This chain links TRBV7-3 with TRBJ1-5; no clear D. Germline-derived CDR1 and CDR2 are SGHTA and FQGTGA. V lost 5 bases and J lost 5, with 7 bases in between. The CDR3 sequence is 12 residues long. CDR3 DNA sequence: TGTGCCAGCAGCCCCACATATCAGCCCCAGCATTTT. Amino acids: CASSPTYQPQHF.

The CDR3 reads CASSRVGEERVTEAFF. The CDR3, as DNA: TGTGCCAGCAGCCGGGTAGGCGAAGAGCGGGTCACTGAAGCTTTCTTT. The rearrangement uses TRBV5-6 and TRBJ1-1; D uncertain. The CDR3 length is 16 residues. Per the germline V gene, CDR1 is SGHDT and CDR2 is YYEEEE. V was trimmed by 4 bases and J by 4 bases, leaving 20 bases between them.

V usage is TRBV7-2 and J usage is TRBJ2-7; a weak D match, TRBD2 (7 bases). Germline values: CDR1 SGHTA, CDR2 FQGNSA. The CDR3 consists of 15 residues. Trimming left V 3 bases short and J 5 bases short, with 17 bases between. The CDR3 protein is CASSFSGGGPNEQYF. The CDR3 DNA follows: TGTGCCAGCAGCTTTTCGGGCGGGGGCCCCAACGAGCAGTACTTC. The full variable domain, with the rest looked up from reference TRBV7-2 and TRBJ2-7, is GAGVSQSPSNKVTEKGKDVELRCDPISGHTALYWYRQSLGQGLEFLIYFQGNSAPDKSGLPSDRFSAERTGGSVSTLTIQRTQQEDSAVYLCASSFSGGGPNEQYFGPGTRLTVT.

This clone was detected a few times. The V gene is TRBV30, the J gene TRBJ1-5; D gene unclear. V was pared by 2 bases and J by 0 bases, with 5 bases between. Per the germline V gene, CDR1 is GTSNPN and CDR2 is SVGIG (reference sequence). The CDR3 covers 13 residues. The CDR3 protein is CAWSTDSNQPQHF. CDR3 bases: TGTGCCTGGAGTACTGATAGCAATCAGCCCCAGCATTTT.

The chain recombines TRBV6-1 with TRBJ1-6; 8 nucleotides agree with TRBD1. The germline gives CDR1 MNHNS, CDR2 SASEGT. The CDR3 covers 18 residues. Trimming cost V 1 base and J 0 bases; bases outside gene matches: 5. The CDR3 DNA sequence: TGTGCCAGCAGTGAAGGACAGGGGTCGGGCTCCTATAATTCACCCCTCCACTTT. Translation gives CASSEGQGSGSYNSPLHF.

This CDR3 is CSSSDRNTGELFF. CDR3 DNA sequence: TGTTCTTCGTCGGACAGGAACACCGGGGAGCTGTTTTTT. The chain joins TRBV5-4 to TRBJ2-2, with D perhaps matching TRBD1 (6 bases). The germline gives CDR1 SGHNT, CDR2 YYREEE (reference sequence). The CDR3 sequence is 13 residues long.

The chain links TRBV10-3 to TRBJ2-7; weak D call: TRBD1 (5 bases). Germline V gene lookup returns CDR1 ENHRY and CDR2 SYGVKD. The CDR3 loop spans 12 amino acids. V lost 6 bases and J lost 5, with 11 bases in between. The CDR3 DNA reads as TGTGCCATCAGAACAGGCGGCCACGAGCAGTACTTC. As protein: CAIRTGGHEQYF.

This chain connects TRBV9 to TRBJ2-1; 12 bases align to TRBD2. Germline assignment: CDR1 SGDLS and CDR2 YYNGEE. V was pared by 2 bases and J by 1 base, with 4 bases of the junction left unmatched. The CDR3 is made up of 17 amino acids. The CDR3 is CASSVPSGGGSYNEQFF. CDR3 nucleotides: TGTGCCAGCAGCGTCCCTAGCGGGGGGGGTTCCTACAATGAGCAGTTCTTC.

This clone occurred once. This sequence joins TRBV4-3 and TRBJ1-2; D uncertain. The CDR3 sequence is 14 residues long. Looked up from germline, CDR1 is LGHNA and CDR2 is YSLEER. Deletions cut 0 bases from V and 2 bases from J, with 7 bases between. DNA of the CDR3: TGCGCCAGCAGCCAAGAATGGCCGAACTATGGCTACACCTTC. It yields the protein CASSQEWPNYGYTF.

This rearrangement joins TRBV25-1 to TRBJ2-7; weak D call: TRBD1 (5 bases). Germline V gene data show CDR1 as MGHDK and CDR2 as SYGVNS. Trimming left V 3 bases short and J 5 bases short, with 5 bases between. This CDR3 comprises 11 residues. The CDR3 bases are TGTGCCAGCAGTGAGGGGCACGAGCAGTACTTC. As protein: CASSEGHEQYF.